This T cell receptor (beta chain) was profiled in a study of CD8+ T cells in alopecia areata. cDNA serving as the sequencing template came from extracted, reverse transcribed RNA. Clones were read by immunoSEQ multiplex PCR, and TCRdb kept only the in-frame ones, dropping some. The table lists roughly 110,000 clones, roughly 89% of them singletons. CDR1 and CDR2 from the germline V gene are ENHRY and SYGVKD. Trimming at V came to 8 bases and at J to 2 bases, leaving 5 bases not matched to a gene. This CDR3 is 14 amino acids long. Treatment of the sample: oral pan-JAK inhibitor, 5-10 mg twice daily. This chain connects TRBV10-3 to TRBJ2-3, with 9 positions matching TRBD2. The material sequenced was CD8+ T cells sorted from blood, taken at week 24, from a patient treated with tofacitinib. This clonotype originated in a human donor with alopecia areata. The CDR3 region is CAIFSGGYTDTQYF. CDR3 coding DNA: TGTGCCATCTTTAGCGGGGGATACACAGATACGCAGTATTTT.